This paragraph covers one T cell receptor beta chain sequence. Its antigen remains unidentified. This entry comes from a study of cytomegalovirus exposure and HLA in healthy donors. Measured with immunoSEQ multiplex PCR; TCRdb has only the in-frame clones, and not every one. The repertoire has 65,000 to 90,000 clones, 70% to 90% of them found once; the top ten carry 3.5% to 4%. Study outcomes and limitations: The authors confirmed in vitro that three CMV-associated chains were specific for CMV antigens. While the bulk of TCR sequences proved rare, some public TCRs turned up in many donors. The study listed about 150 cytomegalovirus-associated TCR beta chains. The TCR clusters that emerged in the first cohort tended, a later analysis found, to co-occur in the approximately 120 validation repertoires.

The CDR3 runs 13 residues. Germline V gene lookup returns CDR1 SQVTM and CDR2 ANQGSEA. The V gene lost 5 bases and the J gene lost 4 bases, with 14 bases spanning the gap. The chain carries TRBV29-1 and TRBJ1-2, with D perhaps TRBD1 (6 bases). Sequencing was carried out using PBMCs. The TCR sequence derives from a woman younger than 30 in good health and CMV-seropositive. CDR3 nucleotide sequence: TGCAGCGTTAGGACAGAGTCCGTCTATGGCTACACCTTC. It translates to CSVRTESVYGYTF.